Shown below are 27 T cell receptor beta chains from a single sample sequenced in a study of regulatory T cells in long-lasting Graves disease (dated by TCRdb to about 2021). Library preparation used multiplex PCR. TCRdb records Illumina HiSeq 4000 as the sequencer. CDR3 regions were amplified by Arm-PCR with iRepertoire HTBI primers to construct TCR beta libraries. Using fastp at Q25 and MiXCR, TCRdb reprocessed the public reads and kept productive beta chains. Rows are unified per CDR3 protein, each entry keeping the most common DNA and genes. Within this sample are around 430,000 distinct CDR3 sequences, with less than 25% of them counted one time only. The ten biggest clones cover around 13% of the sample. Read against the paper, the sample's time point label means: persistent/refractory GD, antithyroid drugs over 5 years with positive TRAb. For both TCR sequencing and RNA sequencing, RNA was extracted from PBMCs in TRIzol.

The specimen comprised peripheral blood mononuclear cells (PBMCs), sampled when the disease was refractory, from a patient treated with antithyroid drugs. The receptor set was obtained from a female donor with Graves disease.

The chain combines TRBV5-5 with TRBJ2-1, with TRBD2 matching 8 bases. Germline CDR1 reads SGHKS; CDR2 reads YYEKEE (reference sequence). Trimming took 6 bases from V and 0 from J; bases not matched to a gene: 11. The CDR3 has 17 amino acids. The CDR3 DNA reads TGTGCCAGCAAGGCGGGAGGCCCTCAGAGCTCCTACAATGAGCAGTTCTTC. Amino acid sequence: CASKAGGPQSSYNEQFF.

The gene calls are TRBV28 and TRBJ2-5, with 8 bases fitting TRBD1. From germline, CDR1 is MDHEN and CDR2 SYDVKM. J lost 3 bases, V lost 4 bases, and 13 bases had no gene match. The length of the CDR3 is 17 residues. CDR3 bases: TGTGCCAGCAGTTCCACCCCCGACAGGGGAAGGGAAGAGACCCAGTACTTC. Amino acid sequence: CASSSTPDRGREETQYF.

This clonotype was counted ten times or more. V is TRBV3-2 and J is TRBJ1-2; TRBD1 was called by the table and not checked on the DNA. TRBV3-2 has pseudogene status. This CDR3 has 14 amino acids. Here the CDR3 DNA reads TGTGCCAGCAGCCAAGACGGATTAGGGGGAGGCTACACCTTC. Amino acids: CASSQDGLGGGYTF.

This clonotype showed up many times. The chain has TRBV29-1 and TRBJ1-1, with TRBD1 identical over 11 bases. Per germline, CDR1 SQVTM and CDR2 ANQGSEA. The CDR3 covers 15 residues. V was clipped by 7 bases and J by 1 base; unmatched bases: 8. The CDR3 here is CSASDRGQGNTEAFF. The CDR3 DNA reads TGCAGCGCATCGGACAGGGGGCAGGGGAACACTGAAGCTTTCTTT.

The chain has TRBV3-1 and TRBJ2-7, with no clear D. The CDR3 has 15 amino acids. Per the germline V gene, CDR1 is LGHDT and CDR2 is YNNKEL (reference sequence). V lost 0 bases and J 2 bases, leaving 11 bases between the germline ends. CDR3 DNA sequence: TGTGCCAGCAGCCAAGATTCGGCCGTGCCCTACGAGCAGTACTTC. Its protein product is CASSQDSAVPYEQYF.

At least ten counts were recorded for this clonotype. The CDR3 loop reads CASSLTGGNVHF. In DNA, the CDR3 is TGTGCCAGCAGCCTAACAGGGGGGAACGTCCATTTT. The chain has TRBV12-3 or TRBV12-4 and TRBJ1-5; the match to TRBD1 covers 8 bases. The CDR3 runs to 12 residues. The V and J ends lost 6 bases and 16 bases, in that order; junction bases with no gene match: 11.

As regards this clonotype: Being one base from a much bigger clone, this may be a read error. The J gene is TRBJ1-2, the V gene TRBV27; D ambiguous. The germline gives CDR1 MNHEY, CDR2 SMNVEV (reference sequence). The CDR3 contains 14 residues. CDR3 protein: CASSLSGTNCGYTF. The CDR3 nucleotides are TGTGCCAGCAGTTTATCGGGCACCAACTGTGGCTACACCTTC.

This chain connects TRBV5-6 to TRBJ2-7; 8 nucleotides agree with TRBD1. The V segment lost 5 bases and the J segment 1 base; nucleotides outside the gene matches: 8. This CDR3 is built from 15 residues. Germline values: CDR1 SGHDT, CDR2 YYEEEE. This chain's CDR3 is CASSPWGQVSYEQYF. Written as DNA, the CDR3 is TGTGCCAGCAGTCCTTGGGGACAGGTTTCCTACGAGCAGTACTTC.

At least ten counts were recorded for this clonotype. The chain has TRBV29-1 and TRBJ1-1; 7 bases agree with TRBD1. This CDR3 spans 13 amino acids. The trim removed 7 bases at V and 1 base at J, leaving 6 bases unmatched. CDR1 is SQVTM, CDR2 ANQGSEA, per germline. In DNA, the CDR3 is TGCAGCGGAACGACAGGGTCGAACACTGAAGCTTTCTTT. It yields the protein CSGTTGSNTEAFF.

The chain has TRBV3-1 and TRBJ2-3; either TRBD1 or TRBD2 may supply D (5 bases each). V gave up 2 bases and J gave up 2 bases, with 14 bases separating them. This CDR3 has 16 amino acids. The germline CDR1 and CDR2 sequences are LGHDT and YNNKEL (reference sequence). Here the CDR3 DNA reads TGTGCCAGCAGCCAACCTTACCGGGACGCCACAGATACGCAGTATTTT. Translating gives CASSQPYRDATDTQYF.

About this clonotype itself: This could be a read error, since a much larger clone is one nucleotide away. The CDR3 does not end in the conserved phenylalanine or tryptophan, so this is likely a read error. This chain connects TRBV15 to TRBJ1-6, with 7 bases lining up with TRBD1. CDR3 length: 19 amino acids. V dropped 5 bases and J dropped 1; count of bases not matched to a gene: 14. Germline CDR1 and CDR2: LNHNV and YYDKDF (reference sequence). The CDR3 loop is CATSLTDPGQISYNSPLHL. The DNA of the CDR3 is TGTGCCACCAGCTTGACAGATCCGGGACAGATTTCCTATAATTCACCCCTCCACCTT.

Concerning this clonotype: A much bigger clone sits one base away, suggesting this may be a read error. The chain links TRBV6-1 to TRBJ1-5; D gene unclear. Trimming left V 5 bases short and J 3 bases short, with 14 bases between. The CDR3 runs 15 residues. Germline V gene data show CDR1 as MNHNS and CDR2 as SASEGT. The CDR3 DNA reads TGTGCCAGCAGTAAGCAGGTGGCAGCCAATCAGCCCCAGCATTTT. Translated, it gives CASSKQVAANQPQHF.

The genes are TRBV9 and TRBJ1-4; D not certain. V gave up 4 bases and J gave up 5 bases, with 15 bases separating them. Germline V CDR1 and CDR2: SGDLS, YYNGEE. The CDR3 contains 15 residues. This chain's CDR3 is CASSPLYEGNEKLFF. The CDR3 nucleotides are TGTGCCAGCAGCCCTCTATACGAGGGAAATGAAAAACTGTTTTTT.

This chain links TRBV7-2 with TRBJ2-4; 7 bases agree with TRBD1. The CDR3 loop spans 20 amino acids. J lost 0 bases, V lost 2 bases, and 16 bases had no gene match. The germline V gene encodes CDR1 SGHTA and CDR2 FQGNSA. CDR3 protein: CASSLRGQGVVGKAKNIQYF. Written as DNA, the CDR3 is TGTGCCAGCAGCTTAAGGGGGCAGGGGGTAGTGGGGAAAGCCAAAAACATTCAGTACTTC.

The chain combines TRBV5-1 with TRBJ1-2; D is uncertain. This CDR3 has 15 amino acids. Looked up from germline, CDR1 is SGHRS and CDR2 is YFSETQ. V lost 4 bases to trimming and J lost 0 bases, with 13 bases between them. The CDR3 sequence: CASSALDGSNYGYTF. CDR3 in DNA: TGCGCCAGCAGCGCCCTGGACGGTTCTAACTATGGCTACACCTTC. Full variable domain (outside the CDR3, taken from reference TRBV5-1 and TRBJ1-2): KAGVTQTPRYLIKTRGQQVTLSCSPISGHRSVSWYQQTPGQGLQFLFEYFSETQRNKGNFPGRFSGRQFSNSRSEMNVSTLELGDSALYLCASSALDGSNYGYTFGSGTRLTVV.

This clonotype has just a few counts. The chain couples TRBV27 to TRBJ2-5; D not certain. Trimming pared 5 bases from V and 1 base from J, leaving 11 bases between. CDR3 length: 14 amino acids. CDR1 is MNHEY, CDR2 SMNVEV, per germline (reference sequence). DNA for the CDR3: TGTGCCAGCAGTCCCCGAGCAGTCCAAGAGACCCAGTACTTC. It is translated as CASSPRAVQETQYF.

As for this clonotype: A much larger clone lies a single base off, so this may be a read error. The conserved phenylalanine or tryptophan is not found at the CDR3 terminus, so this likely reflects a read error. The J gene is TRBJ2-5, the V gene TRBV3-1; perhaps TRBD2 as D (5 bases). Germline V gene data show CDR1 as LGHDT and CDR2 as YNNKEL (reference sequence). With 1 base removed from V and 2 bases from J, the gap between germline ends came to 11 bases. The CDR3 totals 15 residues. DNA for the CDR3: TGTGCCAGCAGCCAAGGTCTGGACTTTCAAGAGACCCAGTACTCC. It codes for CASSQGLDFQETQYS.

This clonotype was counted ten times or more. The V call is TRBV11-3, the J call TRBJ2-7; perhaps TRBD2 as D (5 bases). Germline values: CDR1 SGHNT, CDR2 YENEEA. V lost 8 bases and J 5 bases, leaving 16 bases between the germline ends. The CDR3 sequence is 13 residues long. The CDR3 loop is CASSRVVGDEQYF. CDR3 DNA: TGTGCCAGCTCGAGGGTTGTTGGAGACGAGCAGTACTTC.

The chain couples TRBV6-2 or TRBV6-3 to TRBJ1-2; no clear D gene. Per germline, CDR1 MNHEY and CDR2 SVGEGT. The CDR3 length is 13 residues. The V end was cut by 2 bases, the J end by 3 bases, with 7 bases between. The CDR3 DNA is TGTGCCAGCAGTTACGTCGGGGACTATGGCTACACCTTC. This translates into CASSYVGDYGYTF.

The J gene is TRBJ2-5, the V gene TRBV15, with D unresolved. V lost 0 bases, J lost 2 bases, and 7 bases lay in between. CDR3 size: 14 residues. In germline, CDR1 is LNHNV, CDR2 YYDKDF (reference sequence). In DNA form, the CDR3 reads TGTGCCACCAGCAGAGAACAGTTACAAGAGACCCAGTACTTC. It specifies CATSREQLQETQYF.

The chain uses TRBV7-3 and TRBJ2-6; tentatively, D is TRBD2 (5 bases). The germline gives CDR1 SGHTA, CDR2 FQGTGA. Trimming cost V 2 bases and J 0 bases, with 8 bases left between them. The length of the CDR3 is 16 residues. The CDR3 protein is CASSLGGYSGANVLTF. In DNA form, the CDR3 reads TGTGCCAGCAGCTTAGGAGGCTACTCTGGGGCCAACGTCCTGACTTTC.

This clonotype occurred many times. V and J are TRBV6-9 and TRBJ2-2; D remains ambiguous. Germline CDR1 and CDR2: MNHGY and SVAAGI. This CDR3 has 13 residues. V shed 3 bases and J shed 6 bases, with 8 bases lying between them. CDR3 sequence: CASSYEESGELFF. The CDR3, as DNA: TGTGCCAGCAGTTACGAGGAATCCGGGGAGCTGTTTTTT.

The gene calls are TRBV27 and TRBJ1-1; 8 positions agree with TRBD1. CDR3 length equals 14 residues. V trimming: 5 bases; J trimming: 5 bases; junction bases outside the gene matches: 7. The germline V gene encodes CDR1 MNHEY and CDR2 SMNVEV (reference sequence). CDR3 amino acids: CASSLRTGRTEAFF. CDR3 in DNA: TGTGCCAGCAGTCTCAGGACAGGGAGGACTGAAGCTTTCTTT.

The J gene is TRBJ2-4, the V gene TRBV7-9, with D possibly matching TRBD1 (6 bases). Trimming left V 1 base short and J 5 bases short, with 12 bases between. Germline V CDR1 and CDR2: SEHNR, FQNEAQ (reference sequence). This CDR3 is built from 15 residues. The CDR3 loop is CASSLVQGTQNIQYF. CDR3 sequence (DNA): TGTGCCAGCAGCTTAGTACAGGGTACCCAAAACATTCAGTACTTC.

This clonotype was seen repeatedly, ten times or more. The chain uses TRBV2 and TRBJ1-4, with 9 nucleotides matching TRBD1. J gave up 8 bases and V 6 bases, and 16 bases lay outside the gene matches. Germline CDR1 and CDR2: SNHLY and FYNNEI. The CDR3 is made up of 17 amino acids. As DNA, the CDR3 is TGTGCCAGCAGCGCCCCGAGACAGGGGGGTGTCTGGGAAAAACTGTTTTTT. It is translated as CASSAPRQGGVWEKLFF.

This clonotype was detected only a few times. This sequence joins TRBV10-3 and TRBJ2-6; 14 bases agree with TRBD2. The germline CDR1 and CDR2 sequences are ENHRY and SYGVKD. This CDR3 has 20 amino acids. V gave up 6 bases and J gave up 1 base; unmatched junction bases: 11. CDR3 loop: CAISRLAGGPGSSGANVLTF. The CDR3 region has the DNA TGTGCCATCAGCAGACTAGCGGGAGGGCCCGGGTCTTCTGGGGCCAACGTCCTGACTTTC.

V is TRBV29-1 and J is TRBJ2-7, with D perhaps TRBD2 (5 bases). Trimming pared 3 bases from V and 7 bases from J, leaving 19 bases between. The CDR3 extends over 14 amino acids. Germline V gene data show CDR1 as SQVTM and CDR2 as ANQGSEA. The CDR3 DNA sequence: TGCAGCGTTGACCGCGCAGGAGGTACGGGGGAGCAGTACTTC. Its translation is CSVDRAGGTGEQYF.